A single sample is the source of the 14 T cell receptor beta chains below, sequenced in a study of T cells after yellow fever vaccination. Each CDR3 protein gets one entry after TCRdb re-called the 5' RACE reads with MiXCR. Of under 400,000 distinct CDR3 sequences in the sample, under 15% were seen once. The material sequenced was CD4+ T cells sorted from PBMCs, taken 15 days after the yellow fever booster vaccination. These TCRs come from a man aged 18 to 29 who received the YFV17D yellow fever vaccine.

This clonotype was seen repeatedly, ten times or more. This sequence joins TRBV5-1 and TRBJ2-7; the D gene is possibly TRBD1 (6 bases). Trimming removed 4 bases from V and 2 bases from J, with 10 bases in between. The CDR3 runs 13 residues. Germline V lookup: CDR1 SGHRS, CDR2 YFSETQ. Here the CDR3 DNA reads TGCGCCAGCAGCGTGGGGACAACCTACGAGCAGTACTTC. Its translation is CASSVGTTYEQYF.

The chain combines TRBV4-2 with TRBJ2-2; maybe TRBD2 (6 bases). V was shortened by 3 bases and J by 5 bases, with 13 bases between the two germline ends. The CDR3 runs to 15 residues. The germline gives CDR1 LGHNA, CDR2 YNFKEQ. This chain's CDR3 is CASSQEVGGTGELFF. The DNA for the CDR3 is TGTGCCAGCAGCCAGGAGGTGGGGGGAACCGGGGAGCTGTTTTTT.

This clonotype was found a few times. V is TRBV27 and J is TRBJ1-2; D uncertain. Trimming took off 3 bases at V and 4 bases at J, with 9 bases between the two ends. This CDR3 is 13 amino acids long. Germline values: CDR1 MNHEY, CDR2 SMNVEV (reference sequence). The CDR3 is CASSFEMSYGYTF. CDR3 coding DNA: TGTGCCAGCAGTTTCGAGATGAGCTATGGCTACACCTTC.

This clonotype has more than one count but fewer than ten. The chain combines TRBV3-1 with TRBJ2-3; no clear D gene. From germline, CDR1 is LGHDT and CDR2 YNNKEL (reference sequence). The CDR3 length is 13 residues. Trimming left V 0 bases short and J 4 bases short, with 5 bases between. This CDR3 is CASSQERPDTQYF. CDR3 nucleotides: TGTGCCAGCAGCCAAGAACGTCCAGATACGCAGTATTTT.

This sequence joins TRBV7-2 and TRBJ2-4; D is possibly TRBD1 or TRBD2 (5 bases each). Germline CDR1 SGHTA, CDR2 FQGNSA. The germline V and J ends were trimmed by 6 bases and 7 bases, with 16 bases remaining between them. This CDR3 has 14 amino acids. CDR3 sequence: CASSSQWWGNIQYF. DNA of the CDR3: TGTGCCAGCAGTTCACAGTGGTGGGGGAACATTCAGTACTTC.

The chain has TRBV7-2 and TRBJ2-7, with 8 bases that match TRBD1. The CDR3 runs 14 residues. The V gene's germline CDR1 is SGHTA and CDR2 FQGNSA. V shed 5 bases and J 5 bases; nucleotides not matched to a gene: 8. CDR3 in amino acids: CASSPWTGRHEQYF. The CDR3, as DNA: TGTGCCAGCAGCCCTTGGACAGGGCGACACGAGCAGTACTTC.

This chain connects TRBV28 to TRBJ1-1; a weak D match, TRBD1 (5 bases). CDR1 and CDR2 from the germline V gene are MDHEN and SYDVKM. Trimming removed 6 bases at V and 0 bases at J, with 14 bases between. The CDR3 loop spans 15 amino acids. CDR3 in DNA: TGTGCCAGCAGCCCGGGGGACCTCCTGAACACTGAAGCTTTCTTT. Its translation: CASSPGDLLNTEAFF. Together with reference TRBV28 and TRBJ1-1, the CDR3 gives the full variable domain: DVKVTQSSRYLVKRTGEKVFLECVQDMDHENMFWYRQDPGLGLRLIYFSYDVKMKEKGDIPEGYSVSREKKERFSLILESASTNQTSMYLCASSPGDLLNTEAFFGQGTRLTVV.

The chain uses TRBV18 and TRBJ1-1; D is unclear. With 3 bases removed from V and 1 base from J, the gap between germline ends came to 9 bases. Germline lookup yields CDR1 KGHSH and CDR2 LQKENI. This CDR3 region has 14 residues. The CDR3 bases are TGTGCCAGCTCACCCTCGAGCAGGAACACTGAAGCTTTCTTT. It specifies CASSPSSRNTEAFF.

This clonotype has ten or more counts. The chain couples TRBV29-1 to TRBJ2-5; possibly TRBD1 for D (6 bases). The V gene's germline CDR1 is SQVTM and CDR2 ANQGSEA. The CDR3 spans 12 residues. V was trimmed by 4 bases and J by 1 base, leaving 7 bases between them. CDR3 in amino acids: CSVGGPQETQYF. The CDR3 coding sequence is TGCAGCGTTGGGGGGCCCCAAGAGACCCAGTACTTC. Filled out from reference TRBV29-1 and TRBJ2-5, the complete variable domain reads SAVISQKPSRDICQRGTSLTIQCQVDSQVTMMFWYRQQPGQSLTLIATANQGSEATYESGFVIDKFPISRPNLTFSTLTVSNMSPEDSSIYLCSVGGPQETQYFGPGTRLLVL.

Ten or more counts support this clonotype. CDR3 sequence: CAWSHGTANTDTQYF. For the CDR3, the DNA is TGTGCCTGGAGTCACGGGACAGCTAACACAGATACGCAGTATTTT. V is TRBV30 and J is TRBJ2-3, with TRBD1 identical over 7 bases. J gave up 2 bases and V 2 bases, and 7 bases lay outside the gene matches. CDR1 is GTSNPN, CDR2 SVGIG, per germline (reference sequence). The CDR3 contains 15 residues.

This clonotype was detected many times. The chain has TRBV18 and TRBJ1-4, with D possibly TRBD1 on 5 matching bases. The CDR3 runs 14 residues. Per germline, CDR1 KGHSH and CDR2 LQKENI. The V end lost 6 bases, the J end lost 3 bases, and 11 bases lay between the germline ends. CDR3 nucleotides: TGTGCCAGCTCTCTGCGACAGCCTAATGAAAAACTGTTTTTT. It specifies CASSLRQPNEKLFF.

This clonotype was counted a single time. This chain uses TRBV7-9 with TRBJ2-1; maybe TRBD2 (5 bases). There are 14 residues in the CDR3. Trimming left V 5 bases short and J 0 bases short, with 8 bases between. Germline loops: CDR1 SEHNR, CDR2 FQNEAQ (reference sequence). The CDR3 sequence: CASSNGVSYNEQFF. The CDR3, as DNA: TGTGCCAGCAGCAACGGGGTCTCCTACAATGAGCAGTTCTTC.

This clonotype was observed many times. This chain connects TRBV12-3 or TRBV12-4 to TRBJ1-5; D unclear. V lost 5 bases and J 0 bases, leaving 11 bases between the germline ends. This CDR3 has 15 residues. This CDR3 is CASSHEANSNQPQHF. The CDR3 DNA is TGTGCCAGCAGTCACGAAGCGAATAGCAATCAGCCCCAGCATTTT.

The rearrangement links TRBV7-9 to TRBJ2-3; D ambiguous. The CDR3 has 14 amino acids. The germline V and J ends were trimmed by 2 bases and 2 bases, with 8 bases remaining between them. In germline, CDR1 is SEHNR, CDR2 FQNEAQ (reference sequence). The CDR3 coding sequence is TGTGCCAGCAGCTTATACGGAATCACAGATACGCAGTATTTT. It specifies CASSLYGITDTQYF.